This T cell receptor (beta chain) originates from a study of T cells in women clearing cervical HPV infection. CDR1 and CDR2 from the germline V gene are LNHDA and SQIVND (reference sequence). With V trimmed by 3 bases and J by 7 bases, 8 bases remained unmatched. The CDR3 is made up of 17 amino acids. Produced via immunoSEQ multiplex PCR; TCRdb's table is partial and in-frame only. The sample totals about 37,000 clones. About this clone itself: The read finishes 3 residues shy of the CDR3 end, and the germline J gene is used to complete it.

The rearrangement uses TRBV19 and TRBJ2-1, with 14 bases aligning to TRBD2. The specimen was blood buffy coat. This sequence was found in a woman aged 18 to 75 with a cervical HPV16 infection that either progressed to CIN3+ or cleared (not recorded which). The sequenced CDR3 bases are TGTGCCAGTAGTATCAGACTAGCGGGAGGGCCTGGGAATGAG. Translation gives CASSIRLAGGPGNE. The CDR3 as a whole reads CASSIRLAGGPGNEQFF.